A single sample is the source of the 23 T cell receptor beta chains below, sequenced in a study of OX40 agonist ivuxolimab in advanced cancers. Clones were sequenced by immunoSEQ multiplex PCR, and TCRdb holds only the in-frame ones, with some missing. The sample lists approximately 25,000 clones, about 76% seen once, with around 19% in the top ten. Specimen: CD4+ or CD8+ T cells sorted from blood, collected in a trial of the OX40 agonist ivuxolimab. The receptors were sampled from an adult with an advanced solid tumor such as melanoma, head and neck, liver or kidney cancer.

This chain uses TRBV10-3 with TRBJ2-2, with D perhaps TRBD1 (6 bases). V gave up 4 bases and J gave up 1 base, with 10 bases separating them. Looked up from germline, CDR1 is ENHRY and CDR2 is SYGVKD. The CDR3 is 15 amino acids. The CDR3 reads CAISATGVNTGELFF. In DNA, the CDR3 is TGTGCCATCAGTGCGACAGGAGTGAACACCGGGGAGCTGTTTTTT.

The chain uses TRBV6-1 and TRBJ2-2; possibly TRBD1 for D (6 bases). Germline-derived CDR1 and CDR2 are MNHNS and SASEGT. Between the trimmed V and J ends, which lost 6 bases and 1 base, there was a span of 9 bases. This CDR3 is 14 amino acids long. The CDR3 DNA sequence: TGTGCCAGCAGAGGACAGAGGAACACCGGGGAGCTGTTTTTT. It yields the protein CASRGQRNTGELFF.

This chain uses TRBV4-2 with TRBJ1-2; 11 positions match TRBD1. This CDR3 region has 13 residues. Losses at the gene ends were 6 bases for V and 5 bases for J; bases not matched to a gene: 2. The germline V gene encodes CDR1 LGHNA and CDR2 YNFKEQ. CDR3 nucleotide sequence: TGTGCCAGCAGGAGGGACAGGGGGTATGGCTACACCTTC. Protein product: CASRRDRGYGYTF.

This chain uses TRBV6-5 with TRBJ1-5; no reliable D call. The CDR3 spans 13 residues. The V end was cut by 2 bases, the J end by 9 bases, with 11 bases between. Germline values: CDR1 MNHEY, CDR2 SVGAGI. For the CDR3, the DNA is TGTGCCAGCAGTTACGGCAGTTTTGTGCCCCAGCATTTT. Its protein product is CASSYGSFVPQHF.

The chain links TRBV30 to TRBJ2-2; 7 bases line up with TRBD1. The J segment lost 3 bases and the V segment lost 3 bases, leaving 4 bases of the junction unmatched. Per germline, CDR1 GTSNPN and CDR2 SVGIG (reference sequence). The CDR3 extends over 14 amino acids. CDR3 residues: CAWSRGLDTGELFF. The CDR3 bases are TGTGCCTGGAGCAGGGGGTTGGACACCGGGGAGCTGTTTTTT.

The V call is TRBV29-1, the J call TRBJ2-4, with D tentatively TRBD1 (6 bases). Germline CDR1 reads SQVTM; CDR2 reads ANQGSEA. The CDR3 totals 14 residues. The V and J ends lost 0 bases and 8 bases respectively, with 14 bases between them. The CDR3 sequence is CSVEDIRSGDIQYF. The CDR3 DNA follows: TGCAGCGTTGAAGATATTCGTTCAGGGGACATTCAGTACTTC.

This clone was detected a few times. The gene calls are TRBV5-1 and TRBJ1-2; D uncertain. Germline V gives CDR1 SGHRS, CDR2 YFSETQ. This CDR3 spans 12 amino acids. The ends were cut back, 2 bases at V and 4 bases at J, with 6 bases in the middle. In DNA form, the CDR3 reads TGCGCCAGCAGCTTACCTCCCTATGGCTACACCTTC. Its translation: CASSLPPYGYTF. The variable domain in full, completed from reference TRBV5-1 and TRBJ1-2, reads KAGVTQTPRYLIKTRGQQVTLSCSPISGHRSVSWYQQTPGQGLQFLFEYFSETQRNKGNFPGRFSGRQFSNSRSEMNVSTLELGDSALYLCASSLPPYGYTFGSGTRLTVV.

This sequence joins TRBV4-2 and TRBJ1-2, with 11 bases lining up with TRBD1. Germline-derived CDR1 and CDR2 are LGHNA and YNFKEQ. With 2 bases clipped from V and 3 bases from J, the junction kept 5 bases outside the gene matches. This CDR3 comprises 16 residues. The CDR3 sequence is CASSQRPGQGDYGYTF. CDR3 bases: TGTGCCAGCAGCCAAAGACCGGGACAGGGGGACTATGGCTACACCTTC.

The genes are TRBV5-1 and TRBJ2-7; TRBD2 agrees at 11 bases. Germline CDR1 reads SGHRS; CDR2 reads YFSETQ. J was trimmed by 3 bases and V by 0 bases; bases with no gene match: 5. CDR3 length: 16 residues. The CDR3 here is CASSLELAGVLYEQYF. The DNA for the CDR3 is TGCGCCAGCAGCTTGGAACTAGCGGGAGTACTCTACGAGCAGTACTTC.

The genes are TRBV4-2 and TRBJ2-5; D may be TRBD1 (6 bases). This CDR3 has 16 amino acids. V lost 0 bases and J 3 bases, leaving 14 bases between the germline ends. Per germline, CDR1 LGHNA and CDR2 YNFKEQ. CDR3: CASSQDKAGVEETQYF. The DNA for the CDR3 is TGTGCCAGCAGCCAAGATAAGGCAGGGGTTGAAGAGACCCAGTACTTC.

The chain couples TRBV7-9 to TRBJ2-3; tentatively, D is TRBD1 (6 bases). The germline CDR1 and CDR2 sequences are SEHNR and FQNEAQ (reference sequence). This CDR3 is built from 18 residues. Trimming left V 1 base short and J 3 bases short, with 20 bases between. In DNA form, the CDR3 reads TGTGCCAGCAGCTTAGGGACGTCCGGACCAGGGGTTACAGATACGCAGTATTTT. Translated, it gives CASSLGTSGPGVTDTQYF.

The chain recombines TRBV7-3 with TRBJ2-3, with unresolved D. This CDR3 region has 13 residues. The V end lost 4 bases, the J end lost 2 bases, and 7 bases lay between the germline ends. CDR1 and CDR2 (germline): SGHTA, FQGTGA. CDR3 bases: TGTGCCAGCAGCTCTGACAACACAGATACGCAGTATTTT. It encodes CASSSDNTDTQYF.

This CDR3 reads CASSSLNYGYTF. DNA of the CDR3: TGTGCCAGCAGCTCCCTTAACTATGGCTACACCTTC. The gene calls are TRBV7-9 and TRBJ1-2; D gene unclear. V shed 4 bases and J shed 1 base, with 4 bases lying between them. This CDR3 region has 12 residues. Germline CDR1 is SEHNR and CDR2 is FQNEAQ (reference sequence).

This chain links TRBV5-1 with TRBJ2-7; possible D gene TRBD1, 5 bases. Trimming removed 0 bases from V and 0 bases from J, with 13 bases in between. This CDR3 has 16 amino acids. CDR1 and CDR2 (germline): SGHRS, YFSETQ. For the CDR3, the DNA is TGCGCCAGCAGCTTGGCCGACTGGACACCCTCCTACGAGCAGTACTTC. It encodes CASSLADWTPSYEQYF.

The chain links TRBV7-2 to TRBJ2-5; possibly TRBD1 for D (5 bases). Trimming removed 4 bases at V and 4 bases at J, with 16 bases between. The CDR3 spans 15 residues. Germline loops: CDR1 SGHTA, CDR2 FQGNSA. In nucleotides, the CDR3 is TGTGCCAGCAGCTGGCAGGGTTCAAACCGAGAGACCCAGTACTTC. It translates to CASSWQGSNRETQYF. Looking up the rest from reference TRBV7-2 and TRBJ2-5 gives the full variable domain: GAGVSQSPSNKVTEKGKDVELRCDPISGHTALYWYRQSLGQGLEFLIYFQGNSAPDKSGLPSDRFSAERTGGSVSTLTIQRTQQEDSAVYLCASSWQGSNRETQYFGPGTRLLVL.

This clone is judged medium-sized. The chain employs TRBV5-8 and TRBJ1-4; a weak D match, TRBD1 (6 bases). CDR3 length: 14 amino acids. Germline V gene sequence: CDR1 SGHTS, CDR2 YDEGEE. V gave up 3 bases and J gave up 8 bases, with 14 bases separating them. The CDR3 region has the DNA TGTGCCAGCAGCTACCGAGGGGGAGGGGAAAAACTGTTTTTT. This gives the protein CASSYRGGGEKLFF. The complete variable domain, with remaining parts taken from reference TRBV5-8 and TRBJ1-4, reads EAGVTQSPTHLIKTRGQQATLRCSPISGHTSVYWYQQALGLGLQFLLWYDEGEERNRGNFPPRFSGRQFPNYSSELNVNALELEDSALYLCASSYRGGGEKLFFGSGTQLSVL.

As regards this clone: Different DNA sequences within this sample yield the same CDR3. This chain links TRBV4-2 with TRBJ2-7, with a possible D match to TRBD1 (5 bases). Germline values: CDR1 LGHNA, CDR2 YNFKEQ. V lost 4 bases, J lost 0 bases, and 10 bases lay in between. This CDR3 is 14 amino acids long. The CDR3 loop reads CASSPRTGSYEQYF. The CDR3 nucleotides read TGTGCCAGCAGCCCACGTACAGGCTCCTACGAGCAGTACTTC.

V is TRBV9 and J is TRBJ2-5, with TRBD1 as a possible D gene (5 bases). The J call is doubtful: the DNA matches TRBJ2-7 better. The CDR3 runs to 14 residues. The germline CDR1 and CDR2 sequences are SGDLS and YYNGEE. CDR3 bases: TGTGCCAGCAGCCCAGGTCAGGGTAACTACGAGCAGTACTTC. Its protein is CASSPGQGNYEQYF.

This chain uses TRBV6-6 with TRBJ1-5; TRBD1 matches at 12 bases. V was pared by 8 bases and J by 11 bases, with 10 bases of the junction left unmatched. The length of the CDR3 is 14 residues. CDR1 is MNHNY and CDR2 is SVGAGI in the germline V gene (reference sequence). The CDR3 DNA reads TGTGCCAGCGAAGGGACAGGGGGCTCTGGGGCCCAGCATTTT. It yields the protein CASEGTGGSGAQHF.

CDR3 nucleotides: TGTGCCAGCAGCCGGGACAGTTTGAACTCCTACGAGCAGTACTTC. Translation gives CASSRDSLNSYEQYF. This chain uses TRBV5-6 with TRBJ2-7; 7 bases line up with TRBD1. V lost 4 bases and J lost 0; bases outside the gene matches: 7. CDR1 is SGHDT, CDR2 YYEEEE, per germline. CDR3 size: 15 residues.

The V call is TRBV9, the J call TRBJ1-1, with D hard to call. The CDR3 is 12 amino acids. Germline V gene data show CDR1 as SGDLS and CDR2 as YYNGEE. V dropped 4 bases and J dropped 2 bases, with 6 bases sitting between them. This CDR3 reads CASSRVNTEAFF. The CDR3 nucleotides are TGTGCCAGCAGCAGAGTAAACACTGAAGCTTTCTTT.

The J gene is TRBJ1-4, the V gene TRBV30; TRBD1 agrees at 7 bases. CDR3 length equals 16 residues. Germline V gene data show CDR1 as GTSNPN and CDR2 as SVGIG (reference sequence). V shed 2 bases and J 4 bases; nucleotides not matched to a gene: 10. CDR3 residues: CAWSSGGGRLNEKLFF. CDR3 DNA: TGTGCCTGGAGTTCAGGGGGGGGGAGACTTAATGAAAAACTGTTTTTT.

Concerning this clone: The same CDR3 can be traced to other DNA sequences in this sample. The J gene is TRBJ2-3, the V gene TRBV19; D is unclear. The CDR3 is 14 amino acids. Germline loops: CDR1 LNHDA, CDR2 SQIVND (reference sequence). V lost 3 bases and J lost 1, with 8 bases in between. CDR3 sequence reads: CASSIGVGTDTQYF. In nucleotides, the CDR3 is TGTGCCAGTAGTATTGGGGTCGGCACAGATACGCAGTATTTT.